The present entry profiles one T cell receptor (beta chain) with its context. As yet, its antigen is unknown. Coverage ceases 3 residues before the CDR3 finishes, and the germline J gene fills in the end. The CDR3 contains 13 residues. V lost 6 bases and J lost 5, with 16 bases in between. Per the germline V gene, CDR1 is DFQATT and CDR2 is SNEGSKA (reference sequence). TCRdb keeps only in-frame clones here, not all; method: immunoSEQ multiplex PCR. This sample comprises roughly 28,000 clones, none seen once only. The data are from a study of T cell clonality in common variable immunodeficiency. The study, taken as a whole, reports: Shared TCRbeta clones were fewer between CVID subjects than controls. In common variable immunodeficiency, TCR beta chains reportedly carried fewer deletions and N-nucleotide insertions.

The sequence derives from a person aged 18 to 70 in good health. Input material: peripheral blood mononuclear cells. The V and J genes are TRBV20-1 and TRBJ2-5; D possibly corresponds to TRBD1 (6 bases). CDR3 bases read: TGCAGTGCGTCCACAGGGAAGGAGGAGACC. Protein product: CSASTGKEET. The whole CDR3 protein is CSASTGKEETQYF.